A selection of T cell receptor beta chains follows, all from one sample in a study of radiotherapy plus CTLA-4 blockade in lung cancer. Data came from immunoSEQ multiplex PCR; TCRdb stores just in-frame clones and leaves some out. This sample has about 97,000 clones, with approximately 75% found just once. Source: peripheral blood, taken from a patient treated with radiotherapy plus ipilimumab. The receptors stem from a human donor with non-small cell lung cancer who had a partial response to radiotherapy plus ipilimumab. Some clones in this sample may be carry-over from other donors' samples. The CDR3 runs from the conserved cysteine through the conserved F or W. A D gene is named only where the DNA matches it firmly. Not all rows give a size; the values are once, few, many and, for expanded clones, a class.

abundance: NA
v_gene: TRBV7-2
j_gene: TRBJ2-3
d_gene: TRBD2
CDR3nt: TGTGCCAGCAGCTTAGTTCCAGCGGGAGCTCTGACAGATACGCAGTATTTT
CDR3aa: CASSLVPAGALTDTQYF

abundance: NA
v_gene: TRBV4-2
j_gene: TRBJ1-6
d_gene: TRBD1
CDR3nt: TGTGCCAGCAGCCAGGACAGGGGGCCTGTTCCCCTCCACTTT
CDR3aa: CASSQDRGPVPLHF

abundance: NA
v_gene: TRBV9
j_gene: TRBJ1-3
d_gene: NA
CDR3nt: TGTGCCAGCAGCGTGGCCCGATCTGGAAACACCATATATTTT
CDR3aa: CASSVARSGNTIYF

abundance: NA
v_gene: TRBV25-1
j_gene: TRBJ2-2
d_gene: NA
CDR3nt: TGTGCCAGCAGTGAATGGTCCGCTAACGCCGGGGAGCTGTTTTTT
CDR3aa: CASSEWSANAGELFF

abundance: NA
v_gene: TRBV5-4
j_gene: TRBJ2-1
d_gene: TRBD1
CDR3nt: TGTGCCAGCAGCTTGGTATTCTCCAGGGGGCCGGACAATGAGCAGTTCTTC
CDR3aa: CASSLVFSRGPDNEQFF

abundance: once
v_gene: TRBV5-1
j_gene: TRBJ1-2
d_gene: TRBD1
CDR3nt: TGCGCCAGCAGCCCACAGGGGAGCTATGGCTACACCTTC
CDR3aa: CASSPQGSYGYTF

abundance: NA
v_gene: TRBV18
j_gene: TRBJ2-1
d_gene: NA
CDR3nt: TGTGCCAGCTCTCCGTACAATGAGCAGTTCTTC
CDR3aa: CASSPYNEQFF

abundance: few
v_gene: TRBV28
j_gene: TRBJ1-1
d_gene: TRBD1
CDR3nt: TGTGCCAGCAGGCGGGACAGGGTCGGAACTGAAGCTTTCTTT
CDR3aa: CASRRDRVGTEAFF

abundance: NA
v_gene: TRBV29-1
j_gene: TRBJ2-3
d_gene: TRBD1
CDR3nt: TGCAGCGTTGAGGGACAGGGAGAGGGGACGCAGTATTTT
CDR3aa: CSVEGQGEGTQYF

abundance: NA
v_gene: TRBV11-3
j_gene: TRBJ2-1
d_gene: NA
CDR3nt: TGTGCCAGCAGCTTTACGGAGTACAATGAGCAGTTCTTC
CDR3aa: CASSFTEYNEQFF